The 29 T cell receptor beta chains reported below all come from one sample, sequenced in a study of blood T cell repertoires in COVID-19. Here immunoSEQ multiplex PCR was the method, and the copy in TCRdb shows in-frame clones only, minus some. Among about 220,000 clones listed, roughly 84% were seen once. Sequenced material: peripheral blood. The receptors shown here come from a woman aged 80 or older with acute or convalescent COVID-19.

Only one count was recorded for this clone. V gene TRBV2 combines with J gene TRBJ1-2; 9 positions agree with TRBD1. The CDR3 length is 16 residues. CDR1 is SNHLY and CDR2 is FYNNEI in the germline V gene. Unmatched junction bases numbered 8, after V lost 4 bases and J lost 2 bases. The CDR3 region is CASSGPQGAGNYGYTF. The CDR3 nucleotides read TGTGCCAGCAGTGGGCCACAGGGGGCAGGGAACTATGGCTACACCTTC.

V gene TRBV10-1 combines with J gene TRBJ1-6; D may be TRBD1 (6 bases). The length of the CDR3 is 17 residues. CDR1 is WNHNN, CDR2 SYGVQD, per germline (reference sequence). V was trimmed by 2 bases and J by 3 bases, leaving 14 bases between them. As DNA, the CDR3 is TGCGCCAGCAGTGAGCACCCCAGGGGAGACTATAATTCACCCCTCCACTTT. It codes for CASSEHPRGDYNSPLHF.

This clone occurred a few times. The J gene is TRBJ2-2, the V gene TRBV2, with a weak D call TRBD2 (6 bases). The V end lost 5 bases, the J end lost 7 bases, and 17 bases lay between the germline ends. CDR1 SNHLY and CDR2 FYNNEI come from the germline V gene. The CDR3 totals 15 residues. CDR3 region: CASSWDSASGGELFF. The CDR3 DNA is TGTGCCAGCAGTTGGGACTCTGCGAGCGGCGGGGAGCTGTTTTTT.

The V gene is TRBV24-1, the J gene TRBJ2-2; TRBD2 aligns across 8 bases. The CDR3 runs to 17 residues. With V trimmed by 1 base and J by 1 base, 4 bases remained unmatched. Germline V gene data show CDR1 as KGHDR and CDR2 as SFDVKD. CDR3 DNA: TGTGCCACCAGTGATTTCGGTCTAGCGGGGAACACCGGGGAGCTGTTTTTT. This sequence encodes CATSDFGLAGNTGELFF.

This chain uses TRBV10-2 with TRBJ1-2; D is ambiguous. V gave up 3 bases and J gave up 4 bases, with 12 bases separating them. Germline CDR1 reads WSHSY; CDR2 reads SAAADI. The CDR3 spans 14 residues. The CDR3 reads CASSDPRETYGYTF. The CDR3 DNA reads TGCGCCAGCAGTGACCCGAGGGAGACCTATGGCTACACCTTC.

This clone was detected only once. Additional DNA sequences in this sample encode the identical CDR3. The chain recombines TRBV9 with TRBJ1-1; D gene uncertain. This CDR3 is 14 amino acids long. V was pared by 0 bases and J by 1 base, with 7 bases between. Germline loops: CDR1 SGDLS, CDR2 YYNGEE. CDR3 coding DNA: TGTGCCAGCAGCGTAGCCTCGCGGAACACTGAAGCTTTCTTT. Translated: CASSVASRNTEAFF.

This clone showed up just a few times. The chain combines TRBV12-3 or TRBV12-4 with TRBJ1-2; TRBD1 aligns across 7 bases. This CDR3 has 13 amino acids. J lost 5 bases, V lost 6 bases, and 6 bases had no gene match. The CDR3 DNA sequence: TGTGCCAGCAGCCAGGACAGGAAATATGGCTACACCTTC. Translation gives CASSQDRKYGYTF.

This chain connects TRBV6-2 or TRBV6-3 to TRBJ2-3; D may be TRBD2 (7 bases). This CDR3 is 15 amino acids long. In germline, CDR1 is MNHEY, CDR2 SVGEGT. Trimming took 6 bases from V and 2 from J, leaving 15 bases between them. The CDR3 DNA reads TGTGCCAGCAGCCGCGCGGGGGCGCTCACAGATACGCAGTATTTT. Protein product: CASSRAGALTDTQYF.

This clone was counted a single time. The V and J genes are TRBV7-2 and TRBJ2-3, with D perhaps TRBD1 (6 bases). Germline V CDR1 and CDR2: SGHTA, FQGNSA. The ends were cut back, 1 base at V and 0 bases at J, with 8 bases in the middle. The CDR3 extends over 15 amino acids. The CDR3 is CASSLVGASTDTQYF. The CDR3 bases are TGTGCCAGCAGCTTAGTGGGGGCGAGCACAGATACGCAGTATTTT.

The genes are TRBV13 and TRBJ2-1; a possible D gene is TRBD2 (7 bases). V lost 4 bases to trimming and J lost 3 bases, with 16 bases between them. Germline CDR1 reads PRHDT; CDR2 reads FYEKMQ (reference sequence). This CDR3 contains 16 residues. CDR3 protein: CASSSPGRGYYNEQFF. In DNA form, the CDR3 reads TGTGCCAGCAGCTCCCCGGGGAGGGGGTACTACAATGAGCAGTTCTTC.

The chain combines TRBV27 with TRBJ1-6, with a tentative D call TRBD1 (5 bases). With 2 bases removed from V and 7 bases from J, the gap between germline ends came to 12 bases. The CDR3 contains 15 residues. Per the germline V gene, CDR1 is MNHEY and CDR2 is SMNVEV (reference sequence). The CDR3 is CASSLEPGPNSPLHF. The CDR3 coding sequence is TGTGCCAGCAGTTTAGAACCAGGGCCGAATTCACCCCTCCACTTT.

The CDR3: CASSLGVQGVDWVYGYTF. The CDR3 DNA sequence: TGTGCCAGCAGCTTAGGGGTCCAGGGGGTTGATTGGGTCTATGGCTACACCTTC. The chain is built from TRBV7-2 and TRBJ1-2, with 7 bases matching TRBD1. Germline CDR1 and CDR2: SGHTA and FQGNSA. CDR3 length: 18 residues. V lost 1 base and J lost 4; bases outside the gene matches: 15.

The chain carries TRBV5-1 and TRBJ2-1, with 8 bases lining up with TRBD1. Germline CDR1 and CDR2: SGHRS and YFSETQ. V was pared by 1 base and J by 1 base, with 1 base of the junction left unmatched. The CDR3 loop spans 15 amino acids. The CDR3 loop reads CASSLTGGSYNEQFF. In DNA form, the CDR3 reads TGCGCCAGCAGCTTGACAGGGGGGTCCTACAATGAGCAGTTCTTC.

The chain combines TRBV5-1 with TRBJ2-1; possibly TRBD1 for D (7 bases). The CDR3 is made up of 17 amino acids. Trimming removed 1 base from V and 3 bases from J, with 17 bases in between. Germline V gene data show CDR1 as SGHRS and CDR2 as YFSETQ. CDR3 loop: CASSLQGGPAFYNEQFF. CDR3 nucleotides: TGCGCCAGCAGCTTGCAGGGGGGCCCTGCCTTCTACAATGAGCAGTTCTTC. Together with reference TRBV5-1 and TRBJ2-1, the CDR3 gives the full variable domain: KAGVTQTPRYLIKTRGQQVTLSCSPISGHRSVSWYQQTPGQGLQFLFEYFSETQRNKGNFPGRFSGRQFSNSRSEMNVSTLELGDSALYLCASSLQGGPAFYNEQFFGPGTRLTVL.

The CDR3 is CASARGTNEKLFF. The CDR3 DNA is TGCGCCAGCGCCAGGGGGACTAATGAAAAACTGTTTTTT. The rearrangement joins TRBV5-1 to TRBJ1-4; 7 bases line up with TRBD1. Germline V gives CDR1 SGHRS, CDR2 YFSETQ. The CDR3 contains 13 residues. J gave up 2 bases and V 7 bases, and 2 bases lay outside the gene matches.

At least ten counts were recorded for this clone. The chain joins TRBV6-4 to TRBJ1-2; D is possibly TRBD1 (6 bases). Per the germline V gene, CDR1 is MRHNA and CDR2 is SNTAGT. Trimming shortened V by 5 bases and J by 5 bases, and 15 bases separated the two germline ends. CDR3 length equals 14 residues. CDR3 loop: CASSNGQSSYGYTF. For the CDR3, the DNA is TGTGCCAGCAGTAATGGACAGTCGTCGTATGGCTACACCTTC.

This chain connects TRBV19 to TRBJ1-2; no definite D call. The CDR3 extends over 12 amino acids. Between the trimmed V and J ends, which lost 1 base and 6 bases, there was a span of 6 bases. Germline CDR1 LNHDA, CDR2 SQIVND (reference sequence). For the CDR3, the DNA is TGTGCCAGTAGTATAGGTCGGGATGGCTACACCTTC. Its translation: CASSIGRDGYTF.

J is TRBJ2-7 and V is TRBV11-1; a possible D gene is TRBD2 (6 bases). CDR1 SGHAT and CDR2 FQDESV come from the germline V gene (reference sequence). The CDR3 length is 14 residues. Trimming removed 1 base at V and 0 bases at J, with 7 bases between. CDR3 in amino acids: CASSLGTNSYEQYF. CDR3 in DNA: TGTGCCAGCAGCTTAGGGACTAACTCCTACGAGCAGTACTTC.

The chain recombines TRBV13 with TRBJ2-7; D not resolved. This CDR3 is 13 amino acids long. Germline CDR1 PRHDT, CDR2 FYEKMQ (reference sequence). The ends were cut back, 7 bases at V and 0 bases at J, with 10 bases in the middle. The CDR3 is CASTKQSSYEQYF. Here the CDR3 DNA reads TGTGCCAGCACCAAACAGAGCTCCTACGAGCAGTACTTC. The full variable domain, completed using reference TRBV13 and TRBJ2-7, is AAGVIQSPRHLIKEKRETATLKCYPIPRHDTVYWYQQGPGQDPQFLISFYEKMQSDKGSIPDRFSAQQFSDYHSELNMSSLELGDSALYFCASTKQSSYEQYFGPGTRLTVT.

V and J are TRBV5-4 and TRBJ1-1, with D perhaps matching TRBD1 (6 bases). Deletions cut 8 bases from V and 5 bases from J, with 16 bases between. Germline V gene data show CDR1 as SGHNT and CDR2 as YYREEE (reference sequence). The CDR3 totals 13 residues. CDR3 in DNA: TGTGCCAGTATGGCCCAGGGGAAAACTGAAGCTTTCTTT. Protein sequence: CASMAQGKTEAFF. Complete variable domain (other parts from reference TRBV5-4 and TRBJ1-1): ETGVTQSPTHLIKTRGQQVTLRCSSQSGHNTVSWYQQALGQGPQFIFQYYREEENGRGNFPPRFSGLQFPNYSSELNVNALELDDSALYLCASMAQGKTEAFFGQGTRLTVV.

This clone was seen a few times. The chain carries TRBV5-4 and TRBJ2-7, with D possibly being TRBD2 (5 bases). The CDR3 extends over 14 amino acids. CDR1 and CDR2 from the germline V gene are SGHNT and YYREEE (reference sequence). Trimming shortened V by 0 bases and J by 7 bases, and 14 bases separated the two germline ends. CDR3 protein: CASSLEIGVGEQYF. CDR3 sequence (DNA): TGTGCCAGCAGCTTGGAAATCGGGGTCGGGGAGCAGTACTTC.

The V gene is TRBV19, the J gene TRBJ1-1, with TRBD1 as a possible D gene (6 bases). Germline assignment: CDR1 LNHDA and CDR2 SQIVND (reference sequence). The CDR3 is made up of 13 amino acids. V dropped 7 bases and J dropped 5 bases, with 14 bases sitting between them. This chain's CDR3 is CASTLGRGTEAFF. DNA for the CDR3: TGTGCCAGTACCCTGGGAAGGGGGACTGAAGCTTTCTTT.

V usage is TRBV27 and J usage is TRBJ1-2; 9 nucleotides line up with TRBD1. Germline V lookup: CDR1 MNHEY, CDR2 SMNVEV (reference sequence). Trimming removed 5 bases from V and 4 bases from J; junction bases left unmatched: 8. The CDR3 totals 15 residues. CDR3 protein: CASSAPGTGIYGYTF. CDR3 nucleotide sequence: TGTGCCAGCAGTGCCCCCGGGACAGGGATCTATGGCTACACCTTC.

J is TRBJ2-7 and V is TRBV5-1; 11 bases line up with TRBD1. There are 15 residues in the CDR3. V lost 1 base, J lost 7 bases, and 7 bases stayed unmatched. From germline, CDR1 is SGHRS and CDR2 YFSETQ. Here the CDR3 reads CASSLHGQGAQEQYF. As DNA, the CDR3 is TGCGCCAGCAGCTTGCATGGACAGGGGGCGCAGGAGCAGTACTTC.

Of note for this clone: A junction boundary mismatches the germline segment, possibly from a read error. CDR3 residues: CSVSPDIF. CDR3 in DNA: TGCAGTGTCAGTCCGGACATCTTC. The V and J genes are TRBV20-1 and TRBJ1-2, with a weak D call TRBD1 (5 bases). The CDR3 runs 8 residues. Germline V gives CDR1 DFQATT, CDR2 SNEGSKA (reference sequence).

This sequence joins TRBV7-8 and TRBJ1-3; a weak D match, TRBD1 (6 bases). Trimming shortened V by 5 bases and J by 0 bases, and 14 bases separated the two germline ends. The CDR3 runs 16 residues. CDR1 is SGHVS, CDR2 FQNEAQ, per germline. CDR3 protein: CASSPETGYSGNTIYF. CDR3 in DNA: TGTGCCAGCAGCCCCGAAACAGGGTACTCTGGAAACACCATATATTTT.

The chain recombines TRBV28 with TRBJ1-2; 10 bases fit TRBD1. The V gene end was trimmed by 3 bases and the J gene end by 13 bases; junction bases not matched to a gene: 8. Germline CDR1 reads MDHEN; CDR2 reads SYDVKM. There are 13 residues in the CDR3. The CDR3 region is CASSFGTGERGTF. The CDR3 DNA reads TGTGCCAGCAGTTTTGGGACAGGGGAACGGGGCACCTTC.

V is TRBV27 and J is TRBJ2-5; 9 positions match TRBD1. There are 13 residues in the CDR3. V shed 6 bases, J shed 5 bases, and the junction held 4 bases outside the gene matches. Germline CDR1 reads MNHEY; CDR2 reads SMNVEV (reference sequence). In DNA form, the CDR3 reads TGTGCCAGCAGGTTACAGGGGGCTGAGACCCAGTACTTC. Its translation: CASRLQGAETQYF.

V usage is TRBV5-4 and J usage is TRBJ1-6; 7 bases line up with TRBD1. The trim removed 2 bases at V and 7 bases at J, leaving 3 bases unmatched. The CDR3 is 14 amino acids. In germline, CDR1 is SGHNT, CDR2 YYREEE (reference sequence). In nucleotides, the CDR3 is TGTGCCAGCAGCTTTACAGGGGTAAATTCACCCCTCCACTTT. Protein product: CASSFTGVNSPLHF.